This T cell receptor beta chain was documented in a study of lymphopenia after photon versus proton radiotherapy (dated by TCRdb to between 2017 and 2020). General notes on the study: Photon and proton radiation therapy were compared by the study for their immunological effects in patients with gastrointestinal tumors who developed high-grade lymphopenia. The study aimed to characterize how the two radiation modalities differ in their impact on the immune system. The cohort included roughly 20 patients with gastrointestinal tumors who developed lymphopenia after receiving either photon or proton therapy. The full study reports these points: After the lymphocyte count nadir, photon-treated repertoires showed oligoclonal expansion, especially of CD8+ Temra cells, which drove the drop in diversity. Across the cohort, an inverse correlation was found between a larger post-nadir drop in TCR diversity and overall survival time among patients who died. During treatment, patients who received proton therapy stayed relatively stable, whereas patients who received photon therapy lost naive T cells and TCR diversity and gained effector/memory populations. The survival association was assessed only in patients who died, and the authors presented better survival with proton therapy as a possibility rather than a demonstrated result.

Concerning this clone itself: The specificity of this receptor is unknown. The sample holds no much larger clone one base away, and base qualities are not on file.

Library method: the immunoSEQ multiplex PCR assay. Deep sequencing of rearranged TCR beta loci, alongside multiparametric flow cytometry, was used to profile T cell repertoires. TCRdb's version of the immuneACCESS table is confined to in-frame rearrangements and falls short of the full clone set. An unresolved V gene accounts for under half of the shortfall where checked; the remainder is of unknown origin. This sample comprises some 70,000 clones, 87% of them detected only once. In total, the top ten clones hold 10% to 14% of the sample. This TCR was recovered from a man older than 75 with esophageal cancer. The material was peripheral blood, obtained from a patient treated with proton-based radiotherapy.

The DNA sequence is as follows: TGTGCCAGCAGCTTACAGAACACCAGGGCAGGAGGCTACACCTTC. Translation gives CASSLQNTRAGGYTF. The chain links TRBV11-2 with TRBJ1-2, with a tentative D gene TRBD1 over 5 matching bases. Counted from cysteine to phenylalanine, this CDR3 has 15 amino acids. The entry retains the CDR3 DNA only, 45 bases that are in frame from base 1. V drops 2 bases and J drops 8 bases, leaving 18 bases in between. The germline V gene encodes CDR1 SGHAT and CDR2 FQNNGV.